The T cell receptor beta chain under discussion was sequenced for a study of blood T cell repertoires in COVID-19. Study context: The United States, Italy and Spain provided the acute and convalescent COVID-19 samples. The cDNA or gDNA used as material had been derived from T cells, B-cell-depleted T cells, or PBMCs.

Authors' methods: Using reference gene primer amplification, nucleated cell counts were estimated. TCRdb keeps only in-frame clones here, not all; method: immunoSEQ multiplex PCR. The DNA gave D and trimming, while V, J and clone size come from that table. The sample consists of around 74,000 clones, 80% to 90% of them appearing once. Sequencing input: peripheral blood. The sequence derives from a man over 45 with active COVID-19.

The CDR3 is CASSPRIREGHLDTQYF. The DNA of the CDR3 is TGTGCCAGCAGCCCGCGTATACGGGAGGGCCATTTGGATACGCAGTATTTT. V gene TRBV27 combines with J gene TRBJ2-3; 8 nucleotides align to TRBD2. CDR1 and CDR2 from the germline V gene are MNHEY and SMNVEV (reference sequence). The junction had 17 bases not matched to a gene; V was cut back by 6 bases and J by 6 bases. The CDR3 has 17 residues.